This entry features one TCR beta chain sequence. The data derive from a study of blood T cell repertoires in COVID-19. With V trimmed by 1 base and J by 1 base, 2 bases remained unmatched. Germline V gene lookup returns CDR1 SGHTA and CDR2 FQGNSA. The CDR3 covers 16 residues. Sequenced by immunoSEQ multiplex PCR; TCRdb stores in-frame clones only, minus some. The top ten hold 2.3% of the sample, which has about 220,000 clones, 84% seen once. Material: peripheral blood. The source of this sequence is a woman aged 55-69 years with acute or convalescent COVID-19. The chain has TRBV7-2 and TRBJ2-2, with 8 positions matching TRBD2. The CDR3 sequence: CASSLGRGGNTGELFF. The CDR3 bases are TGTGCCAGCAGCTTAGGACGGGGGGGGAACACCGGGGAGCTGTTTTTT.